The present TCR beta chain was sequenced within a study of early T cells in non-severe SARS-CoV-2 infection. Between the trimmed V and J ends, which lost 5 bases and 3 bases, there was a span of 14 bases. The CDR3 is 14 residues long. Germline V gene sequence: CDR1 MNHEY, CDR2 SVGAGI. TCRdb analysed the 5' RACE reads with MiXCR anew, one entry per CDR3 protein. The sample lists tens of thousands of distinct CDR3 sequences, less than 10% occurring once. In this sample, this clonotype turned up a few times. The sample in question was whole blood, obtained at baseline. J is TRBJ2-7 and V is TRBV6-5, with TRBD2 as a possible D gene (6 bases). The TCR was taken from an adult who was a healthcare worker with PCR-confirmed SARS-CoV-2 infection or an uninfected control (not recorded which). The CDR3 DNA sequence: TGTGCCAGCAGTAGACGTAGCGGAAACTACGAGCAGTACTTC. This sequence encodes CASSRRSGNYEQYF.